The 21 T cell receptor beta chains below all came from one sample that was sequenced in a study of blood T cell repertoires in COVID-19. Some clones are missing from TCRdb's copy, which holds only in-frame ones; the method was immunoSEQ multiplex PCR. The sample records 95,000 to 110,000 clones, more than 70% being singletons. Sequencing input: peripheral blood. Receptor source: a man in his 70s with acute or convalescent COVID-19.

V usage is TRBV3-1 (or the pseudogene TRBV3-2) and J usage is TRBJ1-2, with D perhaps TRBD1 (6 bases). The germline V gene has CDR1 LGHDT and CDR2 YNNKEL (reference sequence). The V and J ends lost 5 bases and 8 bases respectively, with 15 bases between them. This CDR3 region has 13 residues. CDR3 sequence (DNA): TGTGCCAGCAGCGTGATTCAGGGGAAGGGCTACACCTTC. It translates to CASSVIQGKGYTF.

The chain has TRBV14 and TRBJ1-2; D is unresolved. The CDR3 loop spans 13 amino acids. Germline lookup yields CDR1 SGHDN and CDR2 FVKESK. Trimming cost V 2 bases and J 8 bases, with 12 bases left between them. Here the CDR3 DNA reads TGTGCCAGCAGCCAACTCCGGGGAGGAGGCTACACCTTC. Translating it yields CASSQLRGGGYTF. The full variable domain, rest sourced from reference TRBV14 and TRBJ1-2, is EAGVTQFPSHSVIEKGQTVTLRCDPISGHDNLYWYRRVMGKEIKFLLHFVKESKQDESGMPNNRFLAERTGGTYSTLKVQPAELEDSGVYFCASSQLRGGGYTFGSGTRLTVV.

This chain connects TRBV2 to TRBJ2-1, with a tentative D call TRBD1 (6 bases). Germline V gene sequence: CDR1 SNHLY, CDR2 FYNNEI. Trimming pared 8 bases from V and 9 bases from J, leaving 11 bases between. This CDR3 has 11 residues. CDR3 nucleotide sequence: TGTGCCAGCTGGCAGGGGATTGAGCAGTTCTTC. It translates to CASWQGIEQFF. Looking up the rest from reference TRBV2 and TRBJ2-1 gives the full variable domain: EPEVTQTPSHQVTQMGQEVILRCVPISNHLYFYWYRQILGQKVEFLVSFYNNEISEKSEIFDDQFSVERPDGSNFTLKIRSTKLEDSAMYFCASWQGIEQFFGPGTRLTVL.

This clone was observed a single time. This chain joins TRBV3-1 (or the pseudogene TRBV3-2) and TRBJ2-3, with 11 bases matching TRBD2. Trimming at V came to 5 bases and at J to 2 bases, leaving 6 bases not matched to a gene. The CDR3 covers 16 residues. Germline V CDR1 and CDR2: LGHDT, YNNKEL (reference sequence). The CDR3 reads CASSISGGAFTDTQYF. The DNA for the CDR3 is TGTGCCAGCAGCATTAGCGGGGGGGCCTTCACAGATACGCAGTATTTT.

The chain carries TRBV6-5 and TRBJ1-3; D might be TRBD1 (6 bases). The V end lost 11 bases, the J end lost 8 bases, and 19 bases lay between the germline ends. The CDR3 spans 13 residues. Germline V CDR1 and CDR2: MNHEY, SVGAGI. The DNA for the CDR3 is TGTGCCTCCGGCAGGGGCATAGAGGACACCATATATTTT. Translated: CASGRGIEDTIYF.

The J gene is TRBJ1-1, the V gene TRBV5-1; TRBD1 is a possible D gene (5 bases). V was cut by 2 bases and J by 1 base, with 6 bases left in between. Germline V gene data show CDR1 as SGHRS and CDR2 as YFSETQ. There are 13 residues in the CDR3. This CDR3 is CASSFGQNTEAFF. Written as DNA, the CDR3 is TGCGCCAGCAGCTTCGGACAGAACACTGAAGCTTTCTTT.

The CDR3, as DNA: TGTGCCAGCAGCGTAGGGGGGGATCGCGGCTACACCTTC. It encodes CASSVGGDRGYTF. The chain carries TRBV9 and TRBJ1-2; D is possibly TRBD1 (5 bases). CDR3 length: 13 residues. Trimming shortened V by 0 bases and J by 8 bases, and 11 bases separated the two germline ends. Germline values: CDR1 SGDLS, CDR2 YYNGEE.

This chain uses TRBV5-6 with TRBJ1-2; D is unclear. This CDR3 is built from 11 residues. V lost 5 bases to trimming and J lost 8 bases, with 10 bases between them. Germline CDR1 and CDR2: SGHDT and YYEEEE. CDR3 region: CASSRTRGYTF. The CDR3 DNA reads as TGTGCCAGCAGTAGGACTCGGGGCTACACCTTC.

The J gene is TRBJ1-1, the V gene TRBV12-3 or TRBV12-4, with D possibly matching TRBD1 (6 bases). CDR3 size: 13 residues. The V end was cut by 3 bases, the J end by 4 bases, with 9 bases between. As DNA, the CDR3 is TGTGCCAGCAGTTTCAACAGGGCCACTGAAGCTTTCTTT. Protein: CASSFNRATEAFF.

The V gene is TRBV4-3, the J gene TRBJ2-5, with TRBD2 matching over 7 bases. The V gene end was trimmed by 0 bases and the J gene end by 5 bases; junction bases not matched to a gene: 6. The CDR3 has 15 residues. In germline, CDR1 is LGHNA, CDR2 YSLEER. This CDR3 is CASSQDGAGLETQYF. The CDR3, as DNA: TGCGCCAGCAGCCAAGACGGAGCGGGGTTGGAGACCCAGTACTTC.

This clone was detected a few times. The chain employs TRBV7-9 and TRBJ2-3; TRBD1 matches at 8 bases. CDR1 SEHNR and CDR2 FQNEAQ come from the germline V gene (reference sequence). Trimming took 5 bases from V and 6 from J; bases not matched to a gene: 7. The CDR3 is 14 amino acids. The DNA of the CDR3 is TGTGCCAGCAGCCAGGGGGCGTCGTGGGATACGCAGTATTTT. It encodes CASSQGASWDTQYF. The whole variable domain, remainder taken from reference TRBV7-9 and TRBJ2-3, is DTGVSQNPRHKITKRGQNVTFRCDPISEHNRLYWYRQTLGQGPEFLTYFQNEAQLEKSRLLSDRFSAERPKGSFSTLEIQRTEQGDSAMYLCASSQGASWDTQYFGPGTRLTVL.

The rearrangement joins TRBV5-1 to TRBJ1-4; D gene uncertain. Looked up from germline, CDR1 is SGHRS and CDR2 is YFSETQ. Trimming removed 0 bases from V and 7 bases from J, with 10 bases in between. The CDR3 length is 14 residues. The CDR3 nucleotides are TGCGCCAGCAGCTTGGGGATGGAGCTTGAAAAACTGTTTTTT. Residues: CASSLGMELEKLFF.

The chain recombines TRBV7-9 with TRBJ2-2; perhaps TRBD2 as D (5 bases). Germline loops: CDR1 SEHNR, CDR2 FQNEAQ (reference sequence). This CDR3 contains 16 residues. The ends were cut back, 7 bases at V and 0 bases at J, with 15 bases in the middle. The CDR3 DNA sequence: TGTGCCAGCATTGGTCGGGGTTCCCCGAACACCGGGGAGCTGTTTTTT. This sequence encodes CASIGRGSPNTGELFF.

Notes on this clone: A read error may produce the germline difference seen at one junction end. The rearrangement links TRBV7-7 to TRBJ2-2; no clear D gene. Germline V gives CDR1 SSHAT, CDR2 FNYEAQ (reference sequence). There are 13 residues in the CDR3. The CDR3 is CASSLAVFGELFF. Written as DNA, the CDR3 is TGTGCTAGCAGCTTAGCCGTCTTCGGGGAGCTGTTTTTT. Using reference TRBV7-7 and TRBJ2-2 for the parts outside the CDR3, the full variable domain is GAGVSQSPRYKVTKRGQDVTLRCDPISSHATLYWYQQALGQGPEFLTYFNYEAQPDKSGLPSDRFSAERPEGSISTLTIQRTEQRDSAMYRCASSLAVFGELFFGEGSRLTVL.

This chain uses TRBV6-5 with TRBJ1-1, with a possible D match to TRBD1 (5 bases). The CDR3 runs to 15 residues. Per germline, CDR1 MNHEY and CDR2 SVGAGI. V lost 2 bases and J 0 bases, leaving 10 bases between the germline ends. In DNA form, the CDR3 reads TGTGCCAGCAGTTACGCAGGGCTGATGAACACTGAAGCTTTCTTT. Amino acids: CASSYAGLMNTEAFF.

About this clone itself: The same CDR3 is also encoded by other DNA sequences in this sample. CDR3 nucleotide sequence: TGTGCCAGCAGCCAAGGTCAGGGCACCGGGGAGCTGTTTTTT. Its translation: CASSQGQGTGELFF. The V and J genes are TRBV3-1 (or the pseudogene TRBV3-2) and TRBJ2-2, with D tentatively TRBD1 (5 bases). Trimming cost V 1 base and J 4 bases, with 7 bases left between them. Germline V gene sequence: CDR1 LGHDT, CDR2 YNNKEL (reference sequence). The CDR3 length is 14 residues.

The chain couples TRBV1 to TRBJ1-1. TRBV1 is tagged as a pseudogene. The CDR3 has 11 amino acids. The CDR3 DNA is TGCACCAGCCCTTTGAACACTGAAGCTTTCTTT. Residues: CTSPLNTEAFF.

This rearrangement joins TRBV11-2 to TRBJ2-3, with 11 bases aligning to TRBD2. Germline CDR1 is SGHAT and CDR2 is FQNNGV. Trimming removed 5 bases from V and 2 bases from J; junction bases left unmatched: 3. The CDR3 runs 15 residues. CDR3: CASSPLAGDTDTQYF. The CDR3 DNA sequence: TGTGCCAGCAGCCCACTAGCGGGGGACACAGATACGCAGTATTTT.

For the CDR3, the DNA is TGTGCCAGCAGTGAAGCGCCGGGGATTGGCAATCAGCCCCAGCATTTT. It yields the protein CASSEAPGIGNQPQHF. The chain employs TRBV6-1 and TRBJ1-5; D ambiguous. Deletions cut 0 bases from V and 2 bases from J, with 11 bases between. CDR3 length: 16 residues. CDR1 and CDR2 from the germline V gene are MNHNS and SASEGT.

The rearrangement uses TRBV9 and TRBJ2-2, with 9 bases aligning to TRBD2. This CDR3 region has 16 residues. J lost 6 bases, V lost 1 base, and 7 bases had no gene match. CDR1 is SGDLS, CDR2 YYNGEE, per germline. The CDR3 here is CASSVMSSGEAGELFF. DNA for the CDR3: TGTGCCAGCAGCGTAATGTCTAGCGGGGAGGCCGGGGAGCTGTTTTTT.

This clone was recorded a few times. This chain links TRBV18 with TRBJ1-1, with a possible D match to TRBD1 (6 bases). Trimming stripped 8 bases from V and 1 base from J, with 14 bases between. The CDR3 consists of 14 residues. Germline V CDR1 and CDR2: KGHSH, LQKENI. This CDR3 reads CASLPQGPNTEAFF. The CDR3 DNA follows: TGTGCCAGCCTTCCTCAGGGGCCGAACACTGAAGCTTTCTTT. The variable domain in full, with the rest retrieved from reference TRBV18 and TRBJ1-1, is NAGVMQNPRHLVRRRGQEARLRCSPMKGHSHVYWYRQLPEEGLKFMVYLQKENIIDESGMPKERFSAEFPKEGPSILRIQQVVRGDSAAYFCASLPQGPNTEAFFGQGTRLTVV.